Listed here are 9 T cell receptor beta chains from one sample, sequenced in a study of CD8 T cells in Susac syndrome. RNA was extracted with the RNeasy kit, and a quantity of about 0.45 to 1 ug was reverse transcribed using random hexamers. TCRdb re-called the immunoSEQ multiplex PCR reads through MiXCR, storing one row per CDR3 protein. In the table there are about 300,000 distinct CDR3 sequences, around 89% of which are singletons. Sequenced: CD8+ T cells from PBMCs. The source of these receptors is a human donor with multiple sclerosis.

This chain links TRBV5-1 with TRBJ2-7, with 7 bases aligning to TRBD1. The J segment lost 2 bases and the V segment lost 2 bases, leaving 4 bases of the junction unmatched. Looked up from germline, CDR1 is SGHRS and CDR2 is YFSETQ. The CDR3 is 14 residues long. Here the CDR3 DNA reads TGCGCCAGCAGCTTTTTAACAGGGGCCTACGAGCAGTACTTC. It specifies CASSFLTGAYEQYF.

The chain is built from TRBV5-1 and TRBJ2-7, with D unresolved. V was shortened by 4 bases and J by 2 bases, with 10 bases between the two germline ends. CDR3 length: 13 residues. The germline gives CDR1 SGHRS, CDR2 YFSETQ. The CDR3 here is CASSLRNPYEQYF. CDR3 nucleotides: TGCGCCAGCAGCCTGAGAAACCCCTACGAGCAGTACTTC. The variable domain in full, completed from reference TRBV5-1 and TRBJ2-7, reads KAGVTQTPRYLIKTRGQQVTLSCSPISGHRSVSWYQQTPGQGLQFLFEYFSETQRNKGNFPGRFSGRQFSNSRSEMNVSTLELGDSALYLCASSLRNPYEQYFGPGTRLTVT.

The V call is TRBV25-1, the J call TRBJ1-1; no clear D gene. Looked up from germline, CDR1 is MGHDK and CDR2 is SYGVNS. The V gene lost 4 bases and the J gene lost 5 bases, with 5 bases spanning the gap. This CDR3 contains 11 residues. CDR3 in DNA: TGTGCCAGCAGTGCATGGACTGAAGCTTTCTTT. Translation gives CASSAWTEAFF.

The CDR3, as DNA: TGTGCCAGCAGGGGGGAGGGGACTAGCGGGGCCTCTGGGGCCAACGTCCTGACTTTC. Translation gives CASRGEGTSGASGANVLTF. The rearrangement joins TRBV6-4 to TRBJ2-6; 13 bases fit TRBD2. In germline, CDR1 is MRHNA, CDR2 SNTAGT. V lost 6 bases, J lost 0 bases, and 8 bases stayed unmatched. The CDR3 totals 19 residues.

CDR3 bases: TGTGCCAGCAGCCACACAGTGAATGAGCAGTTCTTC. Translation: CASSHTVNEQFF. The chain recombines TRBV7-9 with TRBJ2-1; D is unclear. Trimming took 5 bases from V and 7 from J, leaving 9 bases between them. The CDR3 has 12 residues. The germline CDR1 and CDR2 sequences are SEHNR and FQNEAQ (reference sequence).

The chain is built from TRBV6-4 and TRBJ2-1; 8 nucleotides line up with TRBD2. From germline, CDR1 is MRHNA and CDR2 SNTAGT. V lost 3 bases to trimming and J lost 3 bases; unmatched junction nucleotides: 4. CDR3 length equals 15 residues. In nucleotides, the CDR3 is TGTGCCAGCAGTGAAGGCAGCGGGAGCTACAATGAGCAGTTCTTC. Translated: CASSEGSGSYNEQFF.

The genes are TRBV20-1 and TRBJ2-2, with 9 bases aligning to TRBD2. CDR3 length equals 17 residues. Germline CDR1 is DFQATT and CDR2 is SNEGSKA (reference sequence). Trimming took 0 bases from V and 5 from J; bases not matched to a gene: 10. CDR3 nucleotide sequence: TGCAGTGCTAGAGACCGTTTAGCGGGAGAGAAAACCGGGGAGCTGTTTTTT. It yields the protein CSARDRLAGEKTGELFF.

This CDR3 is CASSSHPGQITYEQYF. CDR3 DNA sequence: TGTGCCAGCAGCTCCCACCCGGGACAGATTACCTACGAGCAGTACTTC. The chain links TRBV5-4 to TRBJ2-7, with 7 bases lining up with TRBD1. Trimming at V came to 3 bases and at J to 2 bases, leaving 11 bases not matched to a gene. The CDR3 extends over 16 amino acids. Germline lookup yields CDR1 SGHNT and CDR2 YYREEE (reference sequence). Complete variable domain (other parts from reference TRBV5-4 and TRBJ2-7): ETGVTQSPTHLIKTRGQQVTLRCSSQSGHNTVSWYQQALGQGPQFIFQYYREEENGRGNFPPRFSGLQFPNYSSELNVNALELDDSALYLCASSSHPGQITYEQYFGPGTRLTVT.

CDR3 in DNA: TGTGCCAGCAGTCGGCGACTAGCGGGAGCCACGAGCTCCTACAATGAGCAGTTCTTC. It codes for CASSRRLAGATSSYNEQFF. The gene calls are TRBV7-8 and TRBJ2-1, with 12 positions matching TRBD2. V shed 6 bases, J shed 0 bases, and the junction held 12 bases outside the gene matches. The CDR3 has 19 amino acids. Germline V gene lookup returns CDR1 SGHVS and CDR2 FQNEAQ.